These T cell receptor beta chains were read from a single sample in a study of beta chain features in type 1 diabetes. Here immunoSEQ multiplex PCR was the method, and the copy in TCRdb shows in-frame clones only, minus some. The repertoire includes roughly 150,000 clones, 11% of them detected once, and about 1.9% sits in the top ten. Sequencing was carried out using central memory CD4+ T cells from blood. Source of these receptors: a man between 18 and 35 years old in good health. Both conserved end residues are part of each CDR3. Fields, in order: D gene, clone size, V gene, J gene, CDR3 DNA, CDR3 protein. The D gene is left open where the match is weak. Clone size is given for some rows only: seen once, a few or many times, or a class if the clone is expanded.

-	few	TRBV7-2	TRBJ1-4	TGTGCCAGCAGCCGTGGGTCCGGAAGGGAAAAACTGTTTTTT	CASSRGSGREKLFF
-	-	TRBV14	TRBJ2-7	TGTGCCAGCAGCCAAGCCCACGAGCAGTACTTC	CASSQAHEQYF
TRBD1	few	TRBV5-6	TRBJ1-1	TGTGCCAGCAACTACCGGGACAGTGGATCTGAAGCTTTCTTT	CASNYRDSGSEAFF
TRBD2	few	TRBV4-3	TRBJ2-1	TGCGCCAGCAGCCAAGGACCTCCTAGCGGAACCTACAATGAGCAGTTCTTC	CASSQGPPSGTYNEQFF
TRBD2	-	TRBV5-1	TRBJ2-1	TGCGCCAGCAGCTTGGCCGACGGCAGCGGGAGGAGGACCTACAATGAGCAGTTCTTC	CASSLADGSGRRTYNEQFF
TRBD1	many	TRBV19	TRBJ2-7	TGTGCCACGGCTGCCGGGACAGGGACCGCCGAGCAGTACTTC	CATAAGTGTAEQYF
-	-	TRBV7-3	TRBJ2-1	TGTGCCAGCAGCGACCGGACAGGAGGGGATGAGCAGTTCTTC	CASSDRTGGDEQFF
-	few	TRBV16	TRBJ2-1	TGTGCCAGCAGCCAAAATAGAAACAATGAGCAGTTCTTC	CASSQNRNNEQFF
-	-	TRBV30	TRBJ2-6	TGTGCCTGGAGTGTACGCTCTGGGGCCAACGTCCTGACTTTC	CAWSVRSGANVLTF
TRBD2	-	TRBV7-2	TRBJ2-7	TGTGCCAGCAGCACGGACGGAGCGGGATACGAGCAGTACTTC	CASSTDGAGYEQYF
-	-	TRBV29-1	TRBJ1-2	TGCAGCGGCCGGTACGAGACCGAAAACTATGGCTACACCTTC	CSGRYETENYGYTF
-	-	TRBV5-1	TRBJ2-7	TGCGCCAGCAGCTTGGTGGGGGAGCAGTACTTC	CASSLVGEQYF
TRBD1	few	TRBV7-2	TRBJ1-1	TGTGCCAGCAGCTCAGGACAGGCTATGAACACTGAAGCTTTCTTT	CASSSGQAMNTEAFF
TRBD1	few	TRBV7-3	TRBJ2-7	TGTGCCAGCAGCTTAAACCCGGGACAGAACTACGAGCAGTACTTC	CASSLNPGQNYEQYF
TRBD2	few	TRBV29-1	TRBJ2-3	TGCAGCGGAGCGTCTAGCGGGAGTTGGGGCACAGATACGCAGTATTTT	CSGASSGSWGTDTQYF
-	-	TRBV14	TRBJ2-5	TGTGCCAGCAGCCAAGCAGGGATTGGAGAGACCCAGTACTTC	CASSQAGIGETQYF
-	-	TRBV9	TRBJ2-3	TGTGCCAGCAGCGTAGAGGGGAGGACAGATACGCAGTATTTT	CASSVEGRTDTQYF
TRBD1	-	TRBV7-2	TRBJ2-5	TGTGCCAGCAGCTTAGTGGGACAGGGTCCGTTGCGAGAGACCCAGTACTTC	CASSLVGQGPLRETQYF
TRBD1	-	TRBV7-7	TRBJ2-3	TGTGCTAGCAGCTTGGGGACAGGGGCTAATACGCAGTATTTT	CASSLGTGANTQYF
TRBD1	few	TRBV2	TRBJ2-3	TGTGCCAGCAGTGCCCAGGGACAGGGAGCAGATACGCAGTATTTT	CASSAQGQGADTQYF
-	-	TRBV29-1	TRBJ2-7	TGCAGCGTTGTTGATGAAGGAAGGAAGAAGGGACTTGGCAGAAACTACGAGCAGTACTTC	CSVVDEGRKKGLGRNYEQYF
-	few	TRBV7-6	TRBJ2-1	TGTGCCAGCAGCTTATCCGGGATTGCCTACAATGAGCAGTTCTTC	CASSLSGIAYNEQFF
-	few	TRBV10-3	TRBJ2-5	TGTGCCATCAGTGAGGGGGCTAGAGGGGTCCAAGAGACCCAGTACTTC	CAISEGARGVQETQYF
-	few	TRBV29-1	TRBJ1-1	TGCAGCGTGCCGAAGGGACTGACGAACACTGAAGCTTTCTTT	CSVPKGLTNTEAFF
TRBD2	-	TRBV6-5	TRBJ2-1	TGTGCCAGCAGAGTTATAGCGGGGTCGCGAGAGCAGTTCTTC	CASRVIAGSREQFF
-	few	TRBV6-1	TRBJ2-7	TGTGCCAGCAGGAGTTTGCGGCTCAACTCCTACGAGCAGTACTTC	CASRSLRLNSYEQYF
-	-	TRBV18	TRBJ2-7	TGTGCCAGCTCAGCGGGGACGAGCTACGAGCAGTACTTC	CASSAGTSYEQYF
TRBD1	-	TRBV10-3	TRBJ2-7	TGTGCCATCAGTGACCACGACAGGGTAGGAGGCTACGAGCAGTACTTC	CAISDHDRVGGYEQYF
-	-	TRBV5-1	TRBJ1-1	TGCGCCAGCAGCTTGGACAGGCCGAACACTGAAGCTTTCTTT	CASSLDRPNTEAFF
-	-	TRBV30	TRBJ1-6	TGTGCCTGGAGTGTAGGGCAAACCTATAATTCACCCCTCCACTTT	CAWSVGQTYNSPLHF